This T cell receptor (beta chain) originates from a study of T cell repertoires in cytomegalovirus infection. Germline CDR1 SGHKS, CDR2 YYEKEE (reference sequence). Trimming took 2 bases from V and 1 from J, leaving 10 bases between them. The CDR3 extends over 15 amino acids. TCRdb re-analysed the reads in MiXCR, keeping a single row per CDR3 protein. The sample lists 740,000 or so distinct CDR3 sequences, roughly 36% occurring once. Many counts were recorded for this clonotype. The sequenced sample was PBMCs. This sequence originates from a human donor in good health (CMV status not recorded). Some clones in this sample may be carry-over from other donors' samples. The V gene is TRBV5-5, the J gene TRBJ1-3; D is uncertain. The chain's CDR3 is CASSFGVSSGNTIYF. Here the CDR3 DNA reads TGTGCCAGCAGCTTTGGGGTTAGTTCTGGAAACACCATATATTTT.